This T cell receptor beta chain was sequenced for a study of blood T cell repertoires in COVID-19. Germline V CDR1 and CDR2: MNHEY, SMNVEV (reference sequence). V dropped 6 bases and J dropped 7 bases, with 16 bases sitting between them. This CDR3 is 15 amino acids long. Authors' methods: Nucleated cell counts were estimated from reference gene primer amplification. Produced via immunoSEQ multiplex PCR; TCRdb's table is partial and in-frame only. The V and J calls and clone size were taken over from that table, and D and trimming were inferred from the DNA. The profile shows 60,000 or so clones, around 80% of them singletons.

This receptor was taken from a woman of 80 years or more with acute or convalescent COVID-19. The sample consisted of peripheral blood. The chain employs TRBV27 and TRBJ1-6; no clear D. CDR3 DNA sequence: TGTGCCAGCAGGCGCTCCGGCGGCACAAATTCACCCCTCCACTTT. It codes for CASRRSGGTNSPLHF.